The 8 T cell receptor beta chains given below trace back to one sample, sequenced in a study of post-analysis software for immune sequencing data. Findings and limits, study-wide: Five or six TRBV segments were significantly more frequent in patients than in controls. TRBV5-6, TRBV5-1 and TRBV20-1 were among these segments.

Antigen specificity for these receptors is unknown. Unique molecular identifiers tagged the TCR beta cDNA libraries. MiXCR, applied by TCRdb to the PCR reads, yields one record per CDR3 protein. The sample yields hundreds of thousands of distinct CDR3 sequences, 35% to 40% seen once. Sequencing was done on a sample of blood. These receptor sequences come from a girl between 5 and 17 years old with multiple sclerosis.

In nucleotides, the CDR3 is TGTGCCAGCAGTACGGGGCCCTACGAGCAGTACTTC. Its translation is CASSTGPYEQYF. The chain uses TRBV6-1 and TRBJ2-7; TRBD1 or TRBD2 may be the D gene (5 bases each). The germline CDR1 and CDR2 sequences are MNHNS and SASEGT. With 5 bases removed from V and 2 bases from J, the gap between germline ends came to 7 bases. CDR3 size: 12 residues.

CDR3 DNA: TGCAGTGCTAGAGATCAGGTAGCCAAAAACATTCAGTACTTC. Amino acid sequence: CSARDQVAKNIQYF. This chain uses TRBV20-1 with TRBJ2-4; D gene unclear. The germline CDR1 and CDR2 sequences are DFQATT and SNEGSKA (reference sequence). The CDR3 length is 14 residues. Trimming took 0 bases from V and 0 from J, leaving 6 bases between them.

This clonotype was seen repeatedly, ten times or more. The CDR3 DNA reads TGCGCCAGCAGCTTGGAGGGCAGGGGGCGAAGGTGGTTCTTC. Amino acids: CASSLEGRGRRWFF. This chain uses TRBV5-1 with TRBJ2-1; the match to TRBD1 covers 8 bases. With 0 bases clipped from V and 15 bases from J, the junction kept 11 bases outside the gene matches. The CDR3 has 14 residues. Germline V lookup: CDR1 SGHRS, CDR2 YFSETQ.

This clonotype has ten or more counts. V is TRBV28 and J is TRBJ2-1; 15 bases agree with TRBD2. The V and J ends lost 8 bases and 1 base, in that order; junction bases with no gene match: 9. Germline loops: CDR1 MDHEN, CDR2 SYDVKM. The CDR3 loop spans 18 amino acids. CDR3 bases: TGTGCCAGCCGTAGGGGACTAGCGGGGGGAGGATCCTACAATGAGCAGTTCTTC. Amino acids: CASRRGLAGGGSYNEQFF. Full variable domain (outside the CDR3, taken from reference TRBV28 and TRBJ2-1): DVKVTQSSRYLVKRTGEKVFLECVQDMDHENMFWYRQDPGLGLRLIYFSYDVKMKEKGDIPEGYSVSREKKERFSLILESASTNQTSMYLCASRRGLAGGGSYNEQFFGPGTRLTVL.

The chain carries TRBV29-1 and TRBJ2-5, with D perhaps TRBD1 (7 bases). The J call is in doubt because the DNA end fits TRBJ2-7 better. Germline V CDR1 and CDR2: SQVTM, ANQGSEA. The CDR3 consists of 14 residues. Here the CDR3 reads CSVEVAQGGYEQYF. CDR3 bases: TGCAGCGTTGAGGTAGCGCAGGGGGGCTACGAGCAGTACTTC.

This clonotype was observed a few times. A much larger clone sits a single nucleotide away, making a read error possible. The chain combines TRBV12-3 or TRBV12-4 with TRBJ2-1; perhaps TRBD2 as D (6 bases). This CDR3 has 14 amino acids. The CDR3 sequence: CACSLDAGRHEQFF. CDR3 DNA sequence: TGTGCCTGCAGTTTAGATGCGGGAAGGCATGAGCAGTTCTTC.

The chain joins TRBV30 to TRBJ2-2, with TRBD1 as a possible D gene (5 bases). This CDR3 has 14 residues. Between the trimmed V and J ends, which lost 2 bases and 0 bases, there was a span of 7 bases. Germline CDR1 is GTSNPN and CDR2 is SVGIG (reference sequence). CDR3 loop: CAWSRGSNTGELFF. DNA of the CDR3: TGTGCCTGGAGTAGGGGCTCGAACACCGGGGAGCTGTTTTTT.

Many counts were recorded for this clonotype. The gene calls are TRBV6-2 or TRBV6-3 and TRBJ2-6, with D tentatively TRBD1 (5 bases). Germline V gene lookup returns CDR1 MNHEY and CDR2 SVGEGT. The CDR3 spans 17 residues. V was cut by 6 bases and J by 0 bases, with 15 bases left in between. CDR3 residues: CASSPGHSSSGANVLTF. Written as DNA, the CDR3 is TGTGCCAGCAGCCCCGGACACTCTAGCTCTGGGGCCAACGTCCTGACTTTC.